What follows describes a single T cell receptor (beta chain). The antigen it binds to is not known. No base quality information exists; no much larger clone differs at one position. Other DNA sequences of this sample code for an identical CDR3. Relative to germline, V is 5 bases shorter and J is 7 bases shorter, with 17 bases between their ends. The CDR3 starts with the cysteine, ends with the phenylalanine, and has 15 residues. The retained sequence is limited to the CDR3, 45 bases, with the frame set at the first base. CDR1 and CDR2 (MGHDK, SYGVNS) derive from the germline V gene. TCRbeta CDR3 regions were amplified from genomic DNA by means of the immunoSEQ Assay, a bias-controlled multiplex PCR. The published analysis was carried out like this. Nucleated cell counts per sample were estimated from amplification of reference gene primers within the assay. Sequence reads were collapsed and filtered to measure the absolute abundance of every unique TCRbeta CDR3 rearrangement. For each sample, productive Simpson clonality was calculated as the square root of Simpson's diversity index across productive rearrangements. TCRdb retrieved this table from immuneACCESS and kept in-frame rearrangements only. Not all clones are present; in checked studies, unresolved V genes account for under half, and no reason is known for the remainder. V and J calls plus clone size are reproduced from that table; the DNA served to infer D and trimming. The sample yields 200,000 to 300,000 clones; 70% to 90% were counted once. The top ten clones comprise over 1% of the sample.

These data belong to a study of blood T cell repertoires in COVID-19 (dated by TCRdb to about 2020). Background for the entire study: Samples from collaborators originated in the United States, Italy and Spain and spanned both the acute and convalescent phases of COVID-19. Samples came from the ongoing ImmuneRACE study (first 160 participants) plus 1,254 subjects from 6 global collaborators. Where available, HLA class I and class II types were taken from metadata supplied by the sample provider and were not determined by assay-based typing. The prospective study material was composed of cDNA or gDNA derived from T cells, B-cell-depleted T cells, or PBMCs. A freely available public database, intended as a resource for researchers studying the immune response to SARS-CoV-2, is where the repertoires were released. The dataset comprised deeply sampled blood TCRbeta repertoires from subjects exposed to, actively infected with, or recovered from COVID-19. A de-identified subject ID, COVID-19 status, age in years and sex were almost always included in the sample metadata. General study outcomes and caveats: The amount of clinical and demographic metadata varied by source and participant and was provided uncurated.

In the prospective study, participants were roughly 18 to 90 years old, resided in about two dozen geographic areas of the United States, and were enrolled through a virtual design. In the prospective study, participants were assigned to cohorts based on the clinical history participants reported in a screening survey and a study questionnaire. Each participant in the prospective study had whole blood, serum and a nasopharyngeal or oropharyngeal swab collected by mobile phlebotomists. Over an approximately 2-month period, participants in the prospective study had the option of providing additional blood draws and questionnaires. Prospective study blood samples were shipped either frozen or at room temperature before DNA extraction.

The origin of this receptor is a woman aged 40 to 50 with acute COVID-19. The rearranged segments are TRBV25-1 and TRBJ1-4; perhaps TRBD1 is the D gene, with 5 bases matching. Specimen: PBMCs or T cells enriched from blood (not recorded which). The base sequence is TGTGCCAGCAGTTCCTTCGATAGGGGCCGTGAAAAACTGTTTTTT. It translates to CASSSFDRGREKLFF.